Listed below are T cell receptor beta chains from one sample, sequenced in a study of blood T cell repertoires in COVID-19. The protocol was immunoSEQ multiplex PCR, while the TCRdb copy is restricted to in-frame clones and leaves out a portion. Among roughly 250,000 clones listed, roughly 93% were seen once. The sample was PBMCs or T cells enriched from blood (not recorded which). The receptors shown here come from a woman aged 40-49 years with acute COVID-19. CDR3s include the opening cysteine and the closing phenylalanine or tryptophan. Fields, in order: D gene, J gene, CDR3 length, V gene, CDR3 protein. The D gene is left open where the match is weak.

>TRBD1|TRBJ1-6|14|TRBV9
CASSTGQGNKSLHF
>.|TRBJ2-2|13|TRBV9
CASSVATGRELFF
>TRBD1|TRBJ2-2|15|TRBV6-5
CASSPRGTGTGELFF
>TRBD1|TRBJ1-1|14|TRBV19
CASSIVGQGREAFF
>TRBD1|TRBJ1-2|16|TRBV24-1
CATSDLNGQGTSGYTF
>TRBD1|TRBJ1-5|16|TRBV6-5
CASSSQDRGPGQPQHF
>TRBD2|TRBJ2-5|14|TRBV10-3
CAISGAGGQETQYF
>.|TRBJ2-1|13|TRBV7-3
CASSFGQSREQFF
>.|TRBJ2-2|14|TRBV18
CASSPRRNTGELFF
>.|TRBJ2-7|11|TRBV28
CASRARDEQYF
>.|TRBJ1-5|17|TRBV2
CASREKRGGGTNQPQHF
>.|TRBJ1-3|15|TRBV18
CASSPRQSSGNTIYF
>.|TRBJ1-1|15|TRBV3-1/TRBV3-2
CASSPFGKGNTEAFF
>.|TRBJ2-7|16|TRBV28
CASSGTGLYVGYEQYF
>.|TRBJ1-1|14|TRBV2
CASSEGGAETEAFF
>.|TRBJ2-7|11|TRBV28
CASSFTYEQYF
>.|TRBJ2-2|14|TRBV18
CASSPNERTGELFF
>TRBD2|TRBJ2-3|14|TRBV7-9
CASSLWRETDTQYF
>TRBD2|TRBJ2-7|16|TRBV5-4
CASSPHVAGGPYEQYF
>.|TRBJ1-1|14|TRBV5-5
CASSLKSGGTEAFF
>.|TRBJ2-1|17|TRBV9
CASSVEGSGTSYNEQFF
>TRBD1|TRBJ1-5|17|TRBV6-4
CASSSSWDRASWQPQHF
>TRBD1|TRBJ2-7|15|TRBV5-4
CASSLEEGRGLVQYF
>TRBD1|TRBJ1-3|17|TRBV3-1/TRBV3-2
CASSLLTGRSGGNTIYF
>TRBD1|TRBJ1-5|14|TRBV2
CASSGTGGNQPQHF
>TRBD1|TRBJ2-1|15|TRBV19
CATSAGGRPYNEQFF
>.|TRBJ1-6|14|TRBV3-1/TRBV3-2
CASSHRGNNSPLHF
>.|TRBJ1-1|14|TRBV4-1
CASSQLGRNTEAFF
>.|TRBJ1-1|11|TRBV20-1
CSAGGGKGAFF
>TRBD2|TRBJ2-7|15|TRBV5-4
CASSFSGLAGNEQYF
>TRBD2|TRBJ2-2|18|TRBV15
CATSRGGTSGRITGELFF
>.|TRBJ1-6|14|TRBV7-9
CASSLNRVNSPLHF
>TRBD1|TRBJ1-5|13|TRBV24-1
CATSDHRGQPQHF
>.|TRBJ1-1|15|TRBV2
CASRGLGASSTEAFF
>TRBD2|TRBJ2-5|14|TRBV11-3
CASSLTSGAETQYF
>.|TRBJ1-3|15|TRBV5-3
CARQYRQSSGNTIYF
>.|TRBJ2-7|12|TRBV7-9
CASRDGSGEQYF
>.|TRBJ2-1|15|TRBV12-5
CASGLPLGTYNEQFF
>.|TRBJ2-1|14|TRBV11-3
CASRASELNNEQFF
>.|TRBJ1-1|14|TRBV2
CASSSRGGNTEAFF
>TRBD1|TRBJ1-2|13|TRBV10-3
CAIRPGQNYGYTF
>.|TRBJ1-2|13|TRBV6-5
CASSSDRAYGYTF
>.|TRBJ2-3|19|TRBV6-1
CASSEPMRFQRSPTDTQYF
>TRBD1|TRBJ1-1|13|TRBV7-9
CASSFNRGLDAFF
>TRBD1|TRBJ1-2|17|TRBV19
CASSKYGQGKESYGYTF
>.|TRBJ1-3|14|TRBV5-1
CASSPPNSGNTIYF
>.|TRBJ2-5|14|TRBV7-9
CASSLGGEMRTQYF
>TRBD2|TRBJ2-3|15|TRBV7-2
CASSSLAGAPDTQYF
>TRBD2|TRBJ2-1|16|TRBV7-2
CASSSSGLAGPNEQFF
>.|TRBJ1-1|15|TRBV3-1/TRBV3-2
CASSQALGGNTEAFF
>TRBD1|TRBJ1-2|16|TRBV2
CASSELGTAANYGYTF
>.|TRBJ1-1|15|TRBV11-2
CASSLSGGKNTEAFF
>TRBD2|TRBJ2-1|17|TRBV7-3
CASSLTSGASSYNEQFF
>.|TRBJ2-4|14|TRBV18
CASSGQGTKNIQYF
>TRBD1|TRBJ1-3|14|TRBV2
CASSELQGANTIYF
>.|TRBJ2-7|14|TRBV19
CASSISAGNYEQYF
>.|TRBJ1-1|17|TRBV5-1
CASSLATFDPGNTEAFF
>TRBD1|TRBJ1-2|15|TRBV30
CALGQGAPRNYGYTF
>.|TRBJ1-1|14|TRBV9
CASSADGVGTEAFF